The clone carrying this T cell receptor beta chain was counted many times. The antigen remains undetermined. Trimming left V 4 bases short and J 0 bases short, with 10 bases between. This CDR3 has 15 residues. Germline CDR1 reads ENHRY; CDR2 reads SYGVKD. The sample comes from a study of spatial heterogeneity in lung cancer. Time point defined: sample taken at primary tumor resection. Untreated early-stage non-small cell lung cancer patients, fewer than 85 in total, were the donors. Sequencing was performed on whole RNA extracted from tumor and nontumor lung tissue, or from frozen PBMC, and the material was left unsorted. Whole-study results and caveats: Higher tumor mutation counts went along with higher counts of expanded intratumoral alpha and beta TCRs. When ubiquitous and regional expanded TCRs were counted, their numbers tracked ubiquitous and regional nonsynonymous mutations, respectively.

Every individual TCR cDNA molecule carried its own unique molecular identifier, which allowed correction of PCR and sequencing errors. TCRdb re-called the 5' RACE reads with MiXCR, one entry per CDR3 protein. The sample carries some 8,700 distinct CDR3 sequences, approximately 12% recorded once. The rearrangement joins TRBV10-3 to TRBJ1-5; D remains ambiguous. Sequenced material: lung tumor tissue, taken at surgery. The clonotype was recovered from a male donor with early-stage non-small cell lung cancer. CDR3 in DNA: TGTGCCATCAGTGTTGACGGACCTAGCAATCAGCCCCAGCATTTT. It translates to CAISVDGPSNQPQHF.